Listed here are 27 T cell receptor beta chains from one sample, sequenced in a study of cytomegalovirus exposure and HLA in healthy donors. The PCR employed 60 Vbeta primers together with 13 Jbeta primers. The repertoire was sequenced with immunoSEQ multiplex PCR; TCRdb's copy has only in-frame clones and lacks some. The sample shows roughly 150,000 clones, around four fifths of them seen only once. Sequenced input: PBMCs. These receptors all come from a man aged 18 to 30 in good health and CMV-seropositive.

J is TRBJ2-1 and V is TRBV19; D is perhaps TRBD2 (6 bases). With 5 bases removed from V and 8 bases from J, the gap between germline ends came to 19 bases. CDR1 and CDR2 (germline): LNHDA, SQIVND (reference sequence). The CDR3 spans 15 residues. In nucleotides, the CDR3 is TGTGCCAGTAGTGATGCGGGAATATGGAGCTATGAGCAGTTCTTC. This translates into CASSDAGIWSYEQFF.

This clone was counted only a few times. The chain joins TRBV6-1 to TRBJ2-1, with TRBD2 as a possible D gene (5 bases). Germline CDR1 is MNHNS and CDR2 is SASEGT. CDR3 size: 15 residues. The V end was cut by 4 bases, the J end by 10 bases, with 20 bases between. The CDR3 loop reads CASSVTLTRGNEQFF. In nucleotides, the CDR3 is TGTGCCAGCAGTGTTACTTTAACACGGGGTAACGAGCAGTTCTTC.

The chain's CDR3 is CASSLGDGVDYSNQPQHF. CDR3 bases: TGTGCCAGCAGCTTAGGCGACGGAGTTGATTATAGCAATCAGCCCCAGCATTTT. The gene calls are TRBV7-9 and TRBJ1-5; D gene unclear. V lost 1 base and J 0 bases, leaving 16 bases between the germline ends. The germline gives CDR1 SEHNR, CDR2 FQNEAQ (reference sequence). CDR3 size: 18 residues. The full variable domain, rest sourced from reference TRBV7-9 and TRBJ1-5, is DTGVSQNPRHKITKRGQNVTFRCDPISEHNRLYWYRQTLGQGPEFLTYFQNEAQLEKSRLLSDRFSAERPKGSFSTLEIQRTEQGDSAMYLCASSLGDGVDYSNQPQHFGDGTRLSIL.

The rearrangement joins TRBV2 to TRBJ2-5; TRBD2 agrees at 7 bases. This CDR3 contains 15 residues. With V trimmed by 2 bases and J by 3 bases, 6 bases remained unmatched. From germline, CDR1 is SNHLY and CDR2 FYNNEI. CDR3 coding DNA: TGTGCCAGCAGTGAAAGTGGGAGGGCCGAAGAGACCCAGTACTTC. Protein product: CASSESGRAEETQYF.

The chain uses TRBV5-4 and TRBJ2-3, with TRBD2 as a possible D gene (7 bases). V was clipped by 0 bases and J by 5 bases, with 13 bases between them. This CDR3 has 15 residues. Germline CDR1 SGHNT, CDR2 YYREEE (reference sequence). The CDR3 DNA is TGTGCCAGCAGCTTGGAGGTGGGGGGGCGAGATACGCAGTATTTT. Translation gives CASSLEVGGRDTQYF.

This chain connects TRBV19 to TRBJ1-1, with 9 bases identical to TRBD1. V lost 5 bases and J lost 4; bases outside the gene matches: 8. The length of the CDR3 is 15 residues. Germline CDR1 and CDR2: LNHDA and SQIVND (reference sequence). The CDR3 DNA follows: TGTGCCAGTAGTCACCGGGACAGGGTAAGCACTGAAGCTTTCTTT. Encoded protein: CASSHRDRVSTEAFF.

The V call is TRBV28, the J call TRBJ1-2; 7 bases match TRBD1. The CDR3 is 17 amino acids. Losses at the gene ends were 2 bases for V and 4 bases for J; bases not matched to a gene: 13. Germline values: CDR1 MDHEN, CDR2 SYDVKM. CDR3 sequence (DNA): TGTGCCAGCAGTTTAACCCCTGGGACAGCCCAGGGCTATGGCTACACCTTC. Translation gives CASSLTPGTAQGYGYTF.

V gene TRBV4-1 combines with J gene TRBJ1-1; maybe TRBD1 (5 bases). Germline CDR1 is MGHRA and CDR2 is YSYEKL. Trimming took 0 bases from V and 6 from J, leaving 14 bases between them. There are 15 residues in the CDR3. CDR3 region: CASSQESGGVAEAFF. CDR3 DNA: TGCGCCAGCAGCCAAGAGTCGGGGGGAGTGGCTGAAGCTTTCTTT.

The chain uses TRBV4-3 and TRBJ2-2, with 7 bases matching TRBD2. This CDR3 is built from 15 residues. Germline values: CDR1 LGHNA, CDR2 YSLEER. Trimming took 2 bases from V and 7 from J; bases not matched to a gene: 7. The CDR3 loop is CASSQTGGSIGELFF. CDR3 DNA sequence: TGCGCCAGCAGCCAAACGGGGGGATCGATCGGGGAGCTGTTTTTT.

This clone has only one observation. The chain joins TRBV2 to TRBJ2-1, with TRBD1 matching 10 bases. Germline loops: CDR1 SNHLY, CDR2 FYNNEI. The V gene end was trimmed by 6 bases and the J gene end by 2 bases; junction bases not matched to a gene: 4. The CDR3 runs 15 residues. CDR3 sequence: CASSAGTGAYNEQFF. The CDR3, as DNA: TGTGCCAGCAGCGCCGGGACAGGGGCCTACAATGAGCAGTTCTTC.

The chain is built from TRBV7-9 and TRBJ2-1, with 8 bases that match TRBD2. The CDR3 runs to 17 residues. Germline V gene sequence: CDR1 SEHNR, CDR2 FQNEAQ (reference sequence). After removal of 4 bases from V and 6 bases from J, the junction contained 14 bases not matched to a gene. The CDR3 bases are TGTGCCAGCAGCTGGGGTTCGGGGGGGACGGGTAGCAATGAGCAGTTCTTC. This sequence encodes CASSWGSGGTGSNEQFF.

This CDR3 reads CASSIKQGLVTEAFF. In nucleotides, the CDR3 is TGTGCCAGTAGTATAAAACAGGGCCTGGTGACTGAAGCTTTCTTT. The gene calls are TRBV19 and TRBJ1-1, with D possibly being TRBD1 (6 bases). V was cut by 2 bases and J by 5 bases, with 15 bases left in between. Germline loops: CDR1 LNHDA, CDR2 SQIVND (reference sequence). The CDR3 totals 15 residues.

This chain joins TRBV4-1 and TRBJ1-1, with D perhaps TRBD1 (5 bases). The CDR3 has 15 residues. V shed 0 bases and J shed 4 bases, with 12 bases lying between them. Germline V gene lookup returns CDR1 MGHRA and CDR2 YSYEKL. The CDR3 bases are TGCGCCAGCAGCCAAGATGGGGGGAGTCGCACTGAAGCTTTCTTT. Its protein is CASSQDGGSRTEAFF.

This chain uses TRBV7-9 with TRBJ2-7; perhaps TRBD1 as D (6 bases). This CDR3 has 14 residues. V dropped 3 bases and J dropped 1 base, with 10 bases sitting between them. The germline V gene encodes CDR1 SEHNR and CDR2 FQNEAQ (reference sequence). CDR3 coding DNA: TGTGCCAGCAGCTTCCAGGGGACATCCTACGAGCAGTACTTC. Its protein product is CASSFQGTSYEQYF.

This chain joins TRBV6-5 and TRBJ1-2; D uncertain. The CDR3 totals 12 residues. Trimming left V 2 bases short and J 7 bases short, with 8 bases between. Germline V gives CDR1 MNHEY, CDR2 SVGAGI. CDR3 DNA sequence: TGTGCCAGCAGTTACAATCGGGTTGGCTACACCTTC. It is translated as CASSYNRVGYTF.

This clone was seen a few times. The chain uses TRBV14 and TRBJ2-5; D is undetermined. Germline V gene data show CDR1 as SGHDN and CDR2 as FVKESK. The CDR3 length is 14 residues. Trimming left V 1 base short and J 5 bases short, with 11 bases between. CDR3 in DNA: TGTGCCAGCAGCCAAGTCTTAGCCCAGGAGACCCAGTACTTC. Amino acid sequence: CASSQVLAQETQYF.

This clone was recorded a few times. V and J are TRBV6-5 and TRBJ2-2; 7 bases are a match to TRBD2. V trimming: 2 bases; J trimming: 3 bases; junction bases outside the gene matches: 3. CDR1 and CDR2 from the germline V gene are MNHEY and SVGAGI. The CDR3 spans 15 residues. DNA of the CDR3: TGTGCCAGCAGTTACATGCGGGAGTACACCGGGGAGCTGTTTTTT. Translating gives CASSYMREYTGELFF.

The chain combines TRBV21-1 with TRBJ1-5; the table calls TRBD1, which could not be checked here. TRBV21-1 is classified as a pseudogene. The CDR3 sequence is 17 residues long. The CDR3 sequence is CASSKLGAGGACQPQHF. CDR3 nucleotides: TGTGCCAGCAGCAAACTTGGTGCAGGGGGCGCGTGTCAGCCCCAGCATTTT.

The V and J genes are TRBV5-1 and TRBJ1-4; 11 nucleotides match TRBD1. CDR1 and CDR2 (germline): SGHRS, YFSETQ. The CDR3 length is 15 residues. After removal of 3 bases from V and 7 bases from J, the junction contained 5 bases not matched to a gene. The CDR3 DNA is TGCGCCAGCAGCTGGGCCGGGACAGGGGGTGAAAAACTGTTTTTT. It is translated as CASSWAGTGGEKLFF.

The V call is TRBV28, the J call TRBJ2-7, with D perhaps matching TRBD1 (5 bases). Germline loops: CDR1 MDHEN, CDR2 SYDVKM. V was cut by 4 bases and J by 0 bases, with 7 bases left in between. There are 13 residues in the CDR3. The CDR3 sequence: CASSSDNSYEQYF. CDR3 bases: TGTGCCAGCAGTTCGGACAACTCCTACGAGCAGTACTTC.

The chain links TRBV25-1 to TRBJ1-1; no clear D. Germline lookup yields CDR1 MGHDK and CDR2 SYGVNS. V lost 6 bases and J 1 base, leaving 3 bases between the germline ends. The CDR3 spans 11 residues. The CDR3 loop is CASRANTEAFF. Written as DNA, the CDR3 is TGTGCCAGCAGAGCGAACACTGAAGCTTTCTTT.

The chain employs TRBV19 and TRBJ2-3, with 7 bases that match TRBD2. Germline trimming cut 1 base from V and 3 bases from J; bases unmatched to any gene: 7. This CDR3 is built from 16 residues. The germline V gene encodes CDR1 LNHDA and CDR2 SQIVND (reference sequence). CDR3 bases: TGTGCCAGTAGTATAGCCTCGGGAGGTATTACAGATACGCAGTATTTT. Amino acids: CASSIASGGITDTQYF.

This clone has a single count. The rearrangement uses TRBV7-3 and TRBJ2-5; weak D call: TRBD2 (7 bases). Trimming stripped 5 bases from V and 5 bases from J, with 15 bases between. Germline CDR1 SGHTA, CDR2 FQGTGA. The length of the CDR3 is 14 residues. CDR3 sequence (DNA): TGTGCCAGCAGCCTAGGGGGAGGGGGTGAGACCCAGTACTTC. Its protein product is CASSLGGGGETQYF. The whole variable domain, remainder taken from reference TRBV7-3 and TRBJ2-5, is GAGVSQTPSNKVTEKGKYVELRCDPISGHTALYWYRQSLGQGPEFLIYFQGTGAADDSGLPNDRFFAVRPEGSVSTLKIQRTERGDSAVYLCASSLGGGGETQYFGPGTRLLVL.

The chain carries TRBV7-9 and TRBJ1-1; a possible D gene is TRBD1 (6 bases). Germline values: CDR1 SEHNR, CDR2 FQNEAQ (reference sequence). There are 15 residues in the CDR3. V was clipped by 5 bases and J by 0 bases, with 13 bases between them. CDR3 residues: CASSGTQGMNTEAFF. The CDR3 DNA is TGTGCCAGCAGCGGAACACAGGGTATGAACACTGAAGCTTTCTTT.

The chain has TRBV29-1 and TRBJ1-2, with D unclear. The CDR3 length is 14 residues. Trimming removed 4 bases at V and 2 bases at J, with 14 bases between. Germline CDR1 and CDR2: SQVTM and ANQGSEA. Written as DNA, the CDR3 is TGCAGCGTTGTATCTAGCGTGAAGAACTATGGCTACACCTTC. It translates to CSVVSSVKNYGYTF.

The chain combines TRBV5-1 with TRBJ2-3; maybe TRBD2 (6 bases). CDR1 and CDR2 from the germline V gene are SGHRS and YFSETQ. The V gene lost 2 bases and the J gene lost 4 bases, with 14 bases spanning the gap. The CDR3 loop spans 15 amino acids. DNA of the CDR3: TGCGCCAGCAGCTTCCCCTTTACTAGCTCAGATACGCAGTATTTT. Protein product: CASSFPFTSSDTQYF.

The V gene is TRBV7-2, the J gene TRBJ2-3; D perhaps matches TRBD2 (7 bases). V lost 5 bases to trimming and J lost 5 bases, with 17 bases between them. Germline V CDR1 and CDR2: SGHTA, FQGNSA. The CDR3 runs to 15 residues. CDR3 loop: CASSRTRGGGDTQYF. CDR3 bases: TGTGCCAGCAGCCGGACGAGGGGAGGGGGAGATACGCAGTATTTT.